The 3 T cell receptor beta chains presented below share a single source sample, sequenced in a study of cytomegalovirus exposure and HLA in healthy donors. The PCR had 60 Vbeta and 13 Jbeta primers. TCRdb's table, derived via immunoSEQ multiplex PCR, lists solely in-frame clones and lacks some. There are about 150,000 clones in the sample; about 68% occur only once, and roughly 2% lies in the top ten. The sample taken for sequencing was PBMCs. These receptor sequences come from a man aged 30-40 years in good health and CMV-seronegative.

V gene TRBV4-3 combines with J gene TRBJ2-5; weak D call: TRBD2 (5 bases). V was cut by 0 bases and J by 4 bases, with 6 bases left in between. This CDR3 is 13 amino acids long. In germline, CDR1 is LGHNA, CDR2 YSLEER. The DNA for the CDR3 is TGCGCCAGCAGCCAAGACCTAGCAGAGACCCAGTACTTC. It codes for CASSQDLAETQYF.

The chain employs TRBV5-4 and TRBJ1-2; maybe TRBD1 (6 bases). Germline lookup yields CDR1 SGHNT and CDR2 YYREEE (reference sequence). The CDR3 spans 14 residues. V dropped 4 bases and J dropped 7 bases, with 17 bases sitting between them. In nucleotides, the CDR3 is TGTGCCAGCAGCCAGGGACAAAGATCCGGTGGCTACACCTTC. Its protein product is CASSQGQRSGGYTF.

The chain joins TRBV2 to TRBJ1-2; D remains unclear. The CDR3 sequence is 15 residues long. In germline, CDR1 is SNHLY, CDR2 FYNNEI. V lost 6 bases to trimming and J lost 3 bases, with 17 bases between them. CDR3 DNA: TGTGCCAGCAGGGGAAAAGAGGGCGCCGACTATGGCTACACCTTC. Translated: CASRGKEGADYGYTF.